This T cell receptor (beta chain) was captured by sequencing in a study of blood T cell repertoires in COVID-19. About the study: Samples taken during acute and convalescent COVID-19 were collected in the United States, Italy and Spain.

The CDR3 totals 16 residues. The J segment lost 2 bases and the V segment lost 0 bases, leaving 7 bases of the junction unmatched. Germline CDR1 is LGHNA and CDR2 is YSLEER. As handled by the study authors: Amplified reference gene primers provided the basis for estimating nucleated cell counts. Produced via immunoSEQ multiplex PCR; TCRdb's table is partial and in-frame only. V and J calls and clone size are copied from that table; D and trimming were computed from the DNA. The top ten clones hold 6.2% of a sample with 240,000 or so clones, roughly nine tenths of them seen once. This receptor was obtained from a man aged 55 to 69 with acute or convalescent COVID-19. The material sequenced was peripheral blood. The J gene is TRBJ2-7, the V gene TRBV4-3; 7 bases align to TRBD2. This chain's CDR3 is CASSQDRRGGAYEQYF. The CDR3 DNA sequence: TGCGCCAGCAGCCAAGATCGGCGGGGAGGGGCCTACGAGCAGTACTTC.